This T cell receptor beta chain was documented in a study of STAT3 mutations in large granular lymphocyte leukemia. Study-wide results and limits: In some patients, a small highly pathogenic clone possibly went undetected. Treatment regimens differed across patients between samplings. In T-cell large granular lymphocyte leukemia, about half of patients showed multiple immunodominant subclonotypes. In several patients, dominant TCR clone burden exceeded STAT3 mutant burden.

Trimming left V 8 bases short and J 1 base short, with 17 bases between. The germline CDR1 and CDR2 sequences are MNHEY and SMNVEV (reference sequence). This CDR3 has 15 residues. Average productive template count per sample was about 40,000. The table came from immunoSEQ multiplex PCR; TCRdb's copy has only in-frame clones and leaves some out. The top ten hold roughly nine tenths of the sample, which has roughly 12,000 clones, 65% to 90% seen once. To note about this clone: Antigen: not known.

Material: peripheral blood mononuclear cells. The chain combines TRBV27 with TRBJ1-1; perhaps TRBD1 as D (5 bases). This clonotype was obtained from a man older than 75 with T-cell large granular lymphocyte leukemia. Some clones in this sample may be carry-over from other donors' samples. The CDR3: CASSLGAAWNTEAFF. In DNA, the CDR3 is TGTGCCAGCTCTTTAGGGGCAGCCTGGAACACTGAAGCTTTCTTT.